This T cell receptor (beta chain) was sequenced during a study of Graves' ophthalmopathy and Graves' hyperthyroidism. Study results and caveats: Most expanded thyroid clonotypes above 0.001 frequency also appeared in blood. For separating ophthalmopathy from stable hyperthyroidism, a 13-signature model gave 85% to 90% sensitivity and roughly 77% specificity.

The V end lost 0 bases, the J end lost 5 bases, and 9 bases lay between the germline ends. The germline V gene encodes CDR1 SGDLS and CDR2 YYNGEE. This CDR3 spans 13 amino acids. Pregnant or lactating patients and those with other autoimmune diseases or uncontrolled infections were excluded. Clinical symptoms and serum thyroxine were used for diagnosis; TRAb, thyroid ultrasound and orbital computed tomography were also relied on. Using RNA transcripts, the TCR beta CDR3 regions were amplified. First-round RT-PCR relied on HTBI primers, and a second-round multiplex PCR came next. TCRdb reanalysed the multiplex PCR reads using MiXCR and keeps one entry per CDR3 protein. The data show 740,000 or so distinct CDR3 sequences, roughly 40% seen once. This clonotype was observed at least ten times. The target antigen is unknown.

The V call is TRBV9, the J call TRBJ2-7; D might be TRBD1 (6 bases). This TCR was recovered from an adult man with Graves' ophthalmopathy. Sequenced sample: peripheral blood. The CDR3 region has the DNA TGTGCCAGCAGCGTAGGGGCAGGGGACGAGCAGTACTTC. Translating it yields CASSVGAGDEQYF. Full variable domain (missing parts from reference TRBV9 and TRBJ2-7): DSGVTQTPKHLITATGQRVTLRCSPRSGDLSVYWYQQSLDQGLQFLIQYYNGEERAKGNILERFSAQQFPDLHSELNLSSLELGDSALYFCASSVGAGDEQYFGPGTRLTVT.